The 18 T cell receptor beta chains below come from one sample, sequenced in a study of CD8 T cells in Susac syndrome. The RNA input was roughly 0.5 to 1 ug, and it was reverse transcribed with random hexamers. A single record per CDR3 protein comes from TCRdb applying MiXCR to the immunoSEQ multiplex PCR reads. This sample has about 170,000 distinct CDR3 sequences, with roughly 95% found just once. The source material was CD4+ T cells from PBMCs. The receptors originated from a human donor with Susac syndrome.

V usage is TRBV5-1 and J usage is TRBJ1-2; tentatively, D is TRBD1 (5 bases). Germline V gene sequence: CDR1 SGHRS, CDR2 YFSETQ. This CDR3 region has 13 residues. The V end lost 6 bases, the J end lost 3 bases, and 12 bases lay between the germline ends. CDR3 sequence reads: CASTVGRDYGYTF. CDR3 sequence (DNA): TGCGCCAGCACTGTGGGCAGGGACTATGGCTACACCTTC.

This chain connects TRBV20-1 to TRBJ2-1; TRBD1 agrees at 7 bases. V gave up 3 bases and J gave up 7 bases; unmatched junction bases: 12. The CDR3 length is 15 residues. The germline CDR1 and CDR2 sequences are DFQATT and SNEGSKA (reference sequence). CDR3 sequence: CSARGSRTGRNEQFF. For the CDR3, the DNA is TGCAGTGCTAGGGGGTCTCGGACAGGTCGGAATGAGCAGTTCTTC.

V and J are TRBV20-1 and TRBJ1-1, with D perhaps TRBD1 (6 bases). Deletions cut 2 bases from V and 0 bases from J, with 10 bases between. Germline V lookup: CDR1 DFQATT, CDR2 SNEGSKA (reference sequence). The CDR3 length is 14 residues. CDR3 sequence (DNA): TGCAGTGCTAGACCGGACAGTTTGAACACTGAAGCTTTCTTT. Its protein is CSARPDSLNTEAFF.

This chain links TRBV7-2 with TRBJ2-2; the match to TRBD2 covers 7 bases. Germline CDR1 is SGHTA and CDR2 is FQGNSA. This CDR3 comprises 16 residues. The V segment lost 7 bases and the J segment 2 bases; nucleotides outside the gene matches: 10. In nucleotides, the CDR3 is TGTGCCAGCAAAATGATCGGGGGGAGAAACACCGGGGAGCTGTTTTTT. It encodes CASKMIGGRNTGELFF.

V and J are TRBV12-3 or TRBV12-4 and TRBJ1-2; D is uncertain. The CDR3 extends over 14 amino acids. V was clipped by 8 bases and J by 3 bases, with 16 bases between them. The CDR3 bases are TGTGCCAGCGGTACCTACTCGGGCGACTATGGCTACACCTTC. Its translation is CASGTYSGDYGYTF.

This chain connects TRBV24-1 to TRBJ2-2, with 9 bases identical to TRBD2. Germline assignment: CDR1 KGHDR and CDR2 SFDVKD. The CDR3 length is 14 residues. V dropped 6 bases and J dropped 6; count of bases not matched to a gene: 4. CDR3 loop: CATSPGLAPGELFF. CDR3 DNA: TGTGCCACCAGTCCGGGACTAGCCCCCGGGGAGCTGTTTTTT.

The chain joins TRBV2 to TRBJ1-1, with D possibly matching TRBD1 (5 bases). The CDR3 contains 14 residues. Germline CDR1 is SNHLY and CDR2 is FYNNEI. V lost 8 bases and J lost 6, with 19 bases in between. Written as DNA, the CDR3 is TGTGCCAGCGGCGCCGGGGCCCCAAGGCCTGAAGCTTTCTTT. It encodes CASGAGAPRPEAFF. Combining the CDR3 with reference TRBV2 and TRBJ1-1 gives the whole variable domain EPEVTQTPSHQVTQMGQEVILRCVPISNHLYFYWYRQILGQKVEFLVSFYNNEISEKSEIFDDQFSVERPDGSNFTLKIRSTKLEDSAMYFCASGAGAPRPEAFFGQGTRLTVV.

V and J are TRBV5-6 and TRBJ2-7; the D gene is possibly TRBD1 (5 bases). Germline CDR1 reads SGHDT; CDR2 reads YYEEEE. The CDR3 contains 13 residues. Trimming shortened V by 4 bases and J by 4 bases, and 12 bases separated the two germline ends. In nucleotides, the CDR3 is TGTGCCAGCAGCCCGAAGGGGTTGTACGAGCAGTACGTC. Amino acid sequence: CASSPKGLYEQYV.

The V and J genes are TRBV20-1 and TRBJ2-7; 10 bases are shared with TRBD2. V lost 2 bases and J lost 7; bases outside the gene matches: 5. CDR1 DFQATT and CDR2 SNEGSKA come from the germline V gene (reference sequence). The length of the CDR3 is 13 residues. The CDR3 DNA reads TGCAGTGCTAGACTAGCGGGAGCGGGTGAGCAGTACTTC. This sequence encodes CSARLAGAGEQYF.

J is TRBJ1-1 and V is TRBV29-1; 8 bases are shared with TRBD1. There are 13 residues in the CDR3. Germline loops: CDR1 SQVTM, CDR2 ANQGSEA. Trimming took 5 bases from V and 3 from J; bases not matched to a gene: 5. The CDR3 sequence is CSVTTGGDTEAFF. CDR3 DNA: TGCAGCGTTACTACAGGGGGAGACACTGAAGCTTTCTTT.

V and J are TRBV30 and TRBJ1-1; no definite D call. V lost 2 bases to trimming and J lost 0 bases, with 10 bases between them. This CDR3 contains 14 residues. Germline V gene data show CDR1 as GTSNPN and CDR2 as SVGIG (reference sequence). CDR3 DNA: TGTGCCTGGAGTCGGGCACTTATGAACACTGAAGCTTTCTTT. This gives the protein CAWSRALMNTEAFF.

V is TRBV18 and J is TRBJ1-5; D gene unclear. Trimming cost V 2 bases and J 9 bases, with 14 bases left between them. The germline V gene encodes CDR1 KGHSH and CDR2 LQKENI. This CDR3 is 14 amino acids long. CDR3 DNA sequence: TGTGCCAGCTCACCAGCACAACCACCACGGCCCCAGCATTTT. Amino acids: CASSPAQPPRPQHF.

CDR3 in amino acids: CASSYSNNYGYTF. CDR3 nucleotide sequence: TGTGCCAGCAGTTACTCGAACAACTATGGCTACACCTTC. The J gene is TRBJ1-2, the V gene TRBV6-2 or TRBV6-3; no clear D. Germline assignment: CDR1 MNHEY and CDR2 SVGEGT. The CDR3 runs to 13 residues. The V and J ends lost 0 bases and 2 bases respectively, with 4 bases between them.

The sample holds one count of this clonotype. An end of the junction differs from the germline gene, which may be a read error. This rearrangement joins TRBV20-1 to TRBJ2-3; tentatively, D is TRBD2 (5 bases). Per germline, CDR1 DFQATT and CDR2 SNEGSKA (reference sequence). The CDR3 is 12 amino acids. CDR3 sequence (DNA): TGTAACTCTCAGCGGTTCACAGATACGCAGTATTTT. Its translation: CNSQRFTDTQYF.

This chain connects TRBV20-1 to TRBJ1-4; 7 positions agree with TRBD1. CDR3 length equals 14 residues. Germline trimming cut 3 bases from V and 5 bases from J; bases unmatched to any gene: 6. The germline V gene encodes CDR1 DFQATT and CDR2 SNEGSKA (reference sequence). The CDR3 loop is CSAREGAGNEKLFF. The CDR3 coding sequence is TGCAGTGCTAGGGAGGGGGCTGGAAATGAAAAACTGTTTTTT.

This chain connects TRBV5-1 to TRBJ2-5; TRBD2 matches at 8 bases. The V gene end was trimmed by 7 bases and the J gene end by 5 bases; junction bases not matched to a gene: 10. The CDR3 has 14 amino acids. Germline V gives CDR1 SGHRS, CDR2 YFSETQ. For the CDR3, the DNA is TGCGCCAGCTTTCGGGCAGCGGGGGATGAGACCCAGTACTTC. This sequence encodes CASFRAAGDETQYF.

The chain uses TRBV2 and TRBJ1-1; TRBD1 might be the D (6 bases). Trimming removed 6 bases from V and 1 base from J, with 9 bases in between. This CDR3 contains 13 residues. Germline CDR1 reads SNHLY; CDR2 reads FYNNEI. The CDR3 sequence: CASRQGENTEAFF. CDR3 nucleotide sequence: TGTGCCAGCAGACAGGGTGAGAACACTGAAGCTTTCTTT.

The rearrangement links TRBV29-1 to TRBJ2-1; 11 nucleotides align to TRBD2. This CDR3 is built from 14 residues. The trim removed 7 bases at V and 3 bases at J, leaving 5 bases unmatched. Germline CDR1 and CDR2: SQVTM and ANQGSEA. CDR3 loop: CSAVGTSGYNEQFF. The CDR3, as DNA: TGCAGCGCGGTTGGGACTAGCGGCTACAATGAGCAGTTCTTC.